A selection of T cell receptor beta chains follows, all from one sample in a study of blood T cell repertoires in COVID-19. Profiling relied on immunoSEQ multiplex PCR, and the TCRdb table lists in-frame clones only, not all of them. The sample consists of approximately 200,000 clones, 85% of them appearing once. Sequences were obtained from PBMCs or T cells enriched from blood (not recorded which). The receptors stem from a man between 40 and 49 years old who had recovered from COVID-19. Both conserved end residues are part of each CDR3. A D gene is named only where the DNA matches it firmly. The listing skips clone size in some rows; elsewhere it reads once, few, many or a size class.

TRBJ1-5 NA TRBV7-2 NA CASSWGGKSNQPQHF TGTGCCAGCAGCTGGGGAGGAAAGAGCAATCAGCCCCAGCATTTT
TRBJ2-3 NA TRBV14 TRBD2 CASSQEAREAGPDTQYF TGTGCCAGCAGCCAAGAAGCGCGGGAGGCTGGCCCAGATACGCAGTATTTT
TRBJ2-1 NA TRBV2 TRBD2 CASSGLAGAYNEQFF TGTGCCAGCAGTGGACTAGCGGGAGCCTACAATGAGCAGTTCTTC
TRBJ1-2 once TRBV29-1 TRBD1 CSVAGTENYGYTF TGCAGCGTTGCAGGGACAGAGAACTATGGCTACACCTTC
TRBJ2-3 NA TRBV9 TRBD2 CASSVSGSLDTQYF TGTGCCAGCAGCGTTAGCGGGAGTCTAGATACGCAGTATTTT
TRBJ1-1 NA TRBV5-1 NA CASSLGGQSTEAFF TGCGCCAGCAGCTTGGGGGGGCAGAGCACTGAAGCTTTCTTT
TRBJ2-7 NA TRBV9 NA CASSVGLAETYEQYF TGTGCCAGCAGCGTAGGATTAGCGGAAACCTACGAGCAGTACTTC
TRBJ1-6 once TRBV27 NA CASSLEGPNSPLHF TGTGCCAGCAGTTTAGAGGGTCCTAATTCACCCCTCCACTTT
TRBJ1-1 NA TRBV10-3 TRBD1 CAIRQGTRNTEAFF TGTGCCATACGACAGGGGACAAGGAACACTGAAGCTTTCTTT
TRBJ2-2 NA TRBV19 NA CASSIDYSNTGELFF TGTGCCAGTAGTATCGACTATTCGAACACCGGGGAGCTGTTTTTT
TRBJ1-4 once TRBV30 NA CAWTGLGNEKLFF TGTGCCTGGACGGGACTTGGGAATGAAAAACTGTTTTTT
TRBJ1-1 NA TRBV10-3 NA CAISESAGVGTEAFF TGTGCCATCAGTGAGTCTGCAGGGGTGGGAACTGAAGCTTTCTTT
TRBJ2-7 NA TRBV6-9 NA CASSYQGTEQYF TGTGCCAGCAGTTACCAGGGGACCGAGCAGTACTTC
TRBJ1-6 few TRBV5-6 TRBD1 CASSLETGLGSPLHF TGTGCCAGCAGCTTGGAGACAGGGCTAGGCTCACCCCTCCACTTT
TRBJ2-5 NA TRBV7-2 TRBD1 CASSRQGAGETQYF TGTGCCAGCAGCAGACAGGGGGCGGGAGAGACCCAGTACTTC
TRBJ1-3 NA TRBV18 NA CASSPRSLRDTIYF TGTGCCAGCTCACCACGCAGCCTCCGGGACACCATATATTTT
TRBJ2-7 NA TRBV6-2/TRBV6-3 NA CASSHDPGRGYSYEQYF TGTGCCAGCAGCCACGACCCCGGGCGGGGTTACTCCTACGAGCAGTACTTC
TRBJ2-7 NA TRBV7-9 NA CASSGGSGRNSYEQYF TGTGCCAGCAGTGGGGGTAGCGGTCGCAACAGCTACGAGCAGTACTTC
TRBJ2-7 NA TRBV25-1 TRBD1 CASSRTGLDEQYF TGTGCCAGCTCAAGGACAGGGTTAGACGAGCAGTACTTC
TRBJ2-5 NA TRBV2 NA CASMRGSQETQYF TGTGCCAGCATGCGGGGTTCCCAAGAGACCCAGTACTTC
TRBJ2-7 NA TRBV11-2 NA CASSPEPGRGHEQYF TGTGCCAGCAGCCCCGAACCGGGTAGGGGCCACGAGCAGTACTTC
TRBJ2-1 NA TRBV3-1/TRBV3-2 TRBD2 CASSAGLAAAGQFF TGTGCCAGCAGCGCGGGACTAGCGGCGGCGGGGCAGTTCTTC
TRBJ1-1 NA TRBV19 NA CASSGTRQTEAFF TGTGCCAGTAGCGGCACGAGACAGACTGAAGCTTTCTTT
TRBJ2-3 NA TRBV7-6 TRBD2 CASSRTTTSGRTDTQYF TGTGCCAGCAGCCGAACCACTACTAGCGGGAGGACAGATACGCAGTATTTT
TRBJ1-1 NA TRBV27 NA CASSPGGRVNTEAFF TGTGCCAGCAGTCCGGGGGGGAGGGTAAACACTGAAGCTTTCTTT
TRBJ2-3 NA TRBV27 TRBD2 CASSPWSIAGGLRGDTQYF TGTGCCAGCAGCCCCTGGTCGATAGCGGGAGGGCTCCGCGGGGATACGCAGTATTTT
TRBJ2-7 NA TRBV9 TRBD1 CASSVEGDSLLGEQYF TGTGCCAGCAGCGTAGAAGGGGACAGCCTCCTGGGCGAGCAGTACTTC
TRBJ1-2 NA TRBV7-2 NA CASSLGETENGYTF TGTGCCAGCAGCTTAGGCGAGACAGAAAATGGCTACACCTTC
TRBJ2-7 NA TRBV27 TRBD1 CASSPGTGGREQYF TGTGCCAGCAGCCCCGGGACAGGGGGCCGCGAGCAGTACTTC
TRBJ2-1 NA TRBV7-3 TRBD1 CASSTDRVNEQFF TGTGCCAGCAGCACGGACAGGGTCAATGAGCAGTTCTTC
TRBJ2-1 NA TRBV4-3 NA CASSQDYRVDRREQFF TGCGCCAGCAGCCAAGATTACAGGGTGGATCGGCGTGAGCAGTTCTTC
TRBJ1-4 NA TRBV5-6 NA CASSLEKQEKLFF TGTGCCAGCAGCTTGGAAAAACAGGAAAAACTGTTTTTT
TRBJ2-7 NA TRBV4-1 TRBD2 CASSSSVSSGNSYEQYF TGCGCCAGCAGCTCAAGCGTGAGTAGCGGGAACTCCTACGAGCAGTACTTC